This T cell receptor (beta chain) stems from a study of tumor-infiltrating lymphocytes in primary liver carcinoma. Across the whole study: The tumors, T1-T3 N0M0 lesions, were about 4.2 to 10 cm across. Study observations and caveats: Only about 8-25% of top clones were detected in each of the five tumor regions.

The tissue used was unsorted bulk material of about 19-34 mg. RNA and DNA were co-extracted from it with the AllPrep DNA/RNA mini kit. The ends were cut back, 4 bases at V and 2 bases at J, with 9 bases in the middle. Per germline, CDR1 SGHAT and CDR2 FQNNGV. This CDR3 has 13 amino acids. Relative to its sample, this clonotype is medium-sized. What it binds is unknown. Constant-region priming of approximately 0.55 ug total RNA yielded TCR beta cDNA. Construction of TCR beta libraries relied on three successive nested multiplex PCR rounds employing slightly modified ARM-PCR. Two initial PCR rounds of around 9 cycles each paired TRBV1-TRBV30 forward primers with a C-beta reverse primer. TCRdb re-called the multiplex PCR reads with MiXCR, one entry per CDR3 protein. This sample has about 54,000 distinct CDR3 sequences, with 70% to 75% found just once.

The sequencing sample was made of liver tumor tissue from sampling region 2. Indicated subset: tumor region T2, inferior pole. The chain carries TRBV11-2 and TRBJ2-7, with a tentative D call TRBD1 (5 bases). The TCR sequence derives from a man aged 35 to 55 with primary liver carcinoma and hepatitis B virus infection. CDR3 DNA: TGTGCCAGCAGCTATGACAGCACCTACGAGCAGTACTTC. It yields the protein CASSYDSTYEQYF.